The 21 T cell receptor beta chains presented below share a single source sample, sequenced in a study of T cells after yellow fever vaccination. TCRdb re-called the 5' RACE reads with MiXCR, one entry per CDR3 protein. This table has under 600,000 distinct CDR3 sequences, around a fifth appearing once. This specimen was PBMCs, taken approximately 22 days after the first yellow fever vaccination. The receptor source for this set is a man younger than 30 who received the YFV17D yellow fever vaccine.

The gene calls are TRBV11-2 and TRBJ2-3, with 7 bases fitting TRBD1. Per the germline V gene, CDR1 is SGHAT and CDR2 is FQNNGV. There are 17 residues in the CDR3. J lost 3 bases, V lost 5 bases, and 14 bases had no gene match. CDR3 bases: TGTGCCAGCAGCATTCCGGGACAGTGGGATTTGACAGATACGCAGTATTTT. It translates to CASSIPGQWDLTDTQYF.

CDR3 coding DNA: TGCAGTGCAAGGGCCTTGAGCTCCTACAATGAGCAGTTCTTC. It codes for CSARALSSYNEQFF. The chain couples TRBV20-1 to TRBJ2-1; D is uncertain. CDR1 and CDR2 (germline): DFQATT, SNEGSKA (reference sequence). The CDR3 length is 14 residues. The V end was cut by 6 bases, the J end by 0 bases, with 12 bases between.

This clonotype was recorded a few times. The chain uses TRBV6-4 and TRBJ2-7; 7 nucleotides line up with TRBD1. V dropped 2 bases and J dropped 4; count of bases not matched to a gene: 2. The CDR3 is 13 amino acids. The germline V gene has CDR1 MRHNA and CDR2 SNTAGT. CDR3 sequence (DNA): TGTGCCAGCAGTGACGACAGGGCGTACGAGCAGTACGTC. Translation: CASSDDRAYEQYV.

This clonotype was detected a few times. The chain recombines TRBV4-1 with TRBJ2-5; no clear D. The ends were cut back, 6 bases at V and 5 bases at J, with 13 bases in the middle. The CDR3 covers 13 residues. CDR1 is MGHRA, CDR2 YSYEKL, per germline. CDR3 sequence reads: CASRQTGHETQYF. The CDR3 bases are TGCGCCAGCAGACAGACCGGGCATGAGACCCAGTACTTC.

This clonotype was observed a handful of times. V and J are TRBV3-1 and TRBJ2-6, with a weak D call TRBD2 (5 bases). CDR1 LGHDT and CDR2 YNNKEL come from the germline V gene (reference sequence). CDR3 length: 17 amino acids. V lost 4 bases to trimming and J lost 4 bases, with 17 bases between them. The CDR3 bases are TGTGCCAGCAGCCCCCCATCGGGCCGGGAAGGGGCCAACGTCCTGACTTTC. Translated, it gives CASSPPSGREGANVLTF.

This rearrangement joins TRBV12-3 or TRBV12-4 to TRBJ1-2; possibly TRBD1 for D (5 bases). V was clipped by 0 bases and J by 0 bases, with 8 bases between them. This CDR3 contains 15 residues. CDR3 residues: CASSLAGVSNYGYTF. The CDR3 nucleotides are TGTGCCAGCAGTTTAGCAGGGGTGTCTAACTATGGCTACACCTTC.

This clonotype was counted only a few times. This sequence joins TRBV7-2 and TRBJ1-6, with TRBD1 matching 7 bases. Germline V gene data show CDR1 as SGHTA and CDR2 as FQGNSA. V gave up 2 bases and J gave up 9 bases; unmatched junction bases: 7. The CDR3 totals 15 residues. The CDR3 sequence is CASSLMGQQASPLHF. The CDR3 region has the DNA TGTGCCAGCAGCTTAATGGGACAGCAGGCTTCACCCCTCCACTTT.

The table lists this clonotype with many counts. The chain combines TRBV20-1 with TRBJ2-3, with D possibly being TRBD2 (7 bases). Trimming removed 5 bases from V and 4 bases from J, with 22 bases in between. This CDR3 comprises 16 residues. The germline V gene has CDR1 DFQATT and CDR2 SNEGSKA (reference sequence). The CDR3 region has the DNA TGCAGTGCTGACGGCGGGAGTGGGGGGGCCTCAGATACGCAGTATTTT. As protein: CSADGGSGGASDTQYF.

The chain has TRBV11-2 and TRBJ1-1, with 8 bases aligning to TRBD1. V was clipped by 5 bases and J by 0 bases; unmatched bases: 17. The CDR3 runs 19 residues. Germline V gene data show CDR1 as SGHAT and CDR2 as FQNNGV. CDR3 coding DNA: TGTGCCAGCAGCGTCAAAAGTCGGCAGGGGGCAGGAGTGAACACTGAAGCTTTCTTT. Translated, it gives CASSVKSRQGAGVNTEAFF.

The rearrangement links TRBV27 to TRBJ1-6; the D gene is possibly TRBD1 (5 bases). Germline CDR1 is MNHEY and CDR2 is SMNVEV (reference sequence). Trimming left V 7 bases short and J 8 bases short, with 9 bases between. CDR3 length: 12 amino acids. The CDR3, as DNA: TGTGCCAGCACCACGGGGGATTCACCCCTCCACTTT. Translated: CASTTGDSPLHF.

V is TRBV7-9 and J is TRBJ2-3; TRBD2 matches at 7 bases. This CDR3 has 10 residues. CDR1 is SEHNR, CDR2 FQNEAQ, per germline (reference sequence). V lost 5 bases, J lost 15 bases, and 5 bases stayed unmatched. The CDR3 here is CASSRGEAYF. The DNA for the CDR3 is TGTGCCAGCAGCCGGGGGGAGGCTTATTTT.

This clonotype was counted a few times. The V call is TRBV11-2, the J call TRBJ1-4; TRBD1 matches 9 bases. CDR1 is SGHAT, CDR2 FQNNGV, per germline. The CDR3 is made up of 18 amino acids. The V gene end was trimmed by 1 base and the J gene end by 4 bases; junction bases not matched to a gene: 10. This CDR3 reads CASSLVFGQGLFNEKLFF. CDR3 nucleotides: TGTGCCAGCAGCTTAGTCTTCGGACAGGGGCTTTTTAATGAAAAACTGTTTTTT.

This clonotype was observed a handful of times. The CDR3 region is CASSFRRGGYTF. The CDR3 nucleotides are TGTGCCAGCAGCTTCCGGCGGGGTGGCTACACCTTC. The gene calls are TRBV7-3 and TRBJ1-2, with D unclear. The CDR3 length is 12 residues. The V gene lost 3 bases and the J gene lost 7 bases, with 9 bases spanning the gap. In germline, CDR1 is SGHTA, CDR2 FQGTGA.

This clonotype has only a few counts. The V gene is TRBV9, the J gene TRBJ2-7; 12 bases align to TRBD1. The V and J ends lost 0 bases and 5 bases, in that order; junction bases with no gene match: 12. Germline CDR1 reads SGDLS; CDR2 reads YYNGEE. There are 18 residues in the CDR3. The CDR3 reads CASSVATYRDRGHHEQYV. DNA for the CDR3: TGTGCCAGCAGCGTAGCTACTTATAGGGACAGGGGGCACCACGAGCAGTACGTC.

The V gene is TRBV7-2, the J gene TRBJ2-7; 10 bases map to TRBD1. CDR1 is SGHTA, CDR2 FQGNSA, per germline. The CDR3 contains 15 residues. V was clipped by 6 bases and J by 7 bases; unmatched bases: 12. The CDR3 spells CASRSPGQGTNEQYF. The CDR3 nucleotides read TGTGCCAGCAGATCCCCGGGACAGGGGACGAATGAGCAGTACTTC. Based on the CDR3 plus reference TRBV7-2 and TRBJ2-7, the full variable domain is GAGVSQSPSNKVTEKGKDVELRCDPISGHTALYWYRQSLGQGLEFLIYFQGNSAPDKSGLPSDRFSAERTGGSVSTLTIQRTQQEDSAVYLCASRSPGQGTNEQYFGPGTRLTVT.

The J gene is TRBJ2-1, the V gene TRBV29-1; the D gene is possibly TRBD2 (5 bases). V was cut by 6 bases and J by 1 base, with 10 bases left in between. CDR1 and CDR2 (germline): SQVTM, ANQGSEA. CDR3 size: 13 residues. In DNA, the CDR3 is TGCAGCGTACCAAGAGGGTCCTACAATGAGCAGTTCTTC. This encodes CSVPRGSYNEQFF.

This clonotype was counted many times. The chain is built from TRBV15 and TRBJ2-3; the D is unclear. The V end was cut by 1 base, the J end by 0 bases, with 14 bases between. The CDR3 is 17 amino acids. From germline, CDR1 is LNHNV and CDR2 YYDKDF (reference sequence). The CDR3 DNA reads as TGTGCCACCAGCAGAGCCGTGACGGCGTCTAGCACAGATACGCAGTATTTT. This sequence encodes CATSRAVTASSTDTQYF.

There are a few counts of this clonotype. The V gene is TRBV3-1, the J gene TRBJ2-3; D tentatively reads TRBD1 or TRBD2 (5 bases each). CDR1 is LGHDT, CDR2 YNNKEL, per germline (reference sequence). V shed 3 bases and J shed 6 bases, with 13 bases lying between them. The CDR3 is made up of 14 amino acids. CDR3 in DNA: TGTGCCAGCAGCCACGGGGCTGGCGGGGATACGCAGTATTTT. Translating gives CASSHGAGGDTQYF.

V gene TRBV2 combines with J gene TRBJ2-7; D possibly corresponds to TRBD2 (7 bases). This CDR3 spans 15 amino acids. CDR1 is SNHLY and CDR2 is FYNNEI in the germline V gene. The V end was cut by 6 bases, the J end by 4 bases, with 19 bases between. The CDR3 reads CASSAGVRGEYEQYF. CDR3 coding DNA: TGTGCCAGCAGCGCGGGGGTCAGGGGAGAATACGAGCAGTACTTC.

This clonotype was observed a handful of times. The rearrangement links TRBV7-2 to TRBJ2-5; 7 bases are a match to TRBD1. The length of the CDR3 is 16 residues. In germline, CDR1 is SGHTA, CDR2 FQGNSA. V was pared by 2 bases and J by 4 bases, with 10 bases of the junction left unmatched. The CDR3 spells CASSLLGQRNVETQYF. The CDR3 DNA sequence: TGTGCCAGCAGCTTACTGGGACAGCGGAATGTAGAGACCCAGTACTTC. Using reference TRBV7-2 and TRBJ2-5 for the parts outside the CDR3, the full variable domain is GAGVSQSPSNKVTEKGKDVELRCDPISGHTALYWYRQSLGQGLEFLIYFQGNSAPDKSGLPSDRFSAERTGGSVSTLTIQRTQQEDSAVYLCASSLLGQRNVETQYFGPGTRLLVL.

This clonotype was seen a few times. CDR3 loop: CASSYRTSGSYEQYF. In DNA form, the CDR3 reads TGTGCCAGCAGTTACCGGACTAGCGGCTCCTACGAGCAGTACTTC. This chain uses TRBV6-2 or TRBV6-3 with TRBJ2-7, with 10 bases identical to TRBD2. Per the germline V gene, CDR1 is MNHEY and CDR2 is SVGEGT. V gave up 2 bases and J gave up 0 bases; unmatched junction bases: 1. The CDR3 length is 15 residues.